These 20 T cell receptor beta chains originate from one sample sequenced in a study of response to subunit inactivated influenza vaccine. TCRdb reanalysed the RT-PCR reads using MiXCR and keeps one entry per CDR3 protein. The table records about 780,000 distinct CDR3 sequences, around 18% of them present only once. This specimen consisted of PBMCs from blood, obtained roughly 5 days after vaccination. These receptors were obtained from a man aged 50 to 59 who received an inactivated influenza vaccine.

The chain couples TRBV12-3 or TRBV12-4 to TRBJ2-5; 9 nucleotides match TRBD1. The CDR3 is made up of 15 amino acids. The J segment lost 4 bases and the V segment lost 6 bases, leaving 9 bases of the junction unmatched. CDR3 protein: CASSPRQGVGETQYF. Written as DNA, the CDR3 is TGTGCCAGCAGCCCTAGACAGGGGGTAGGAGAGACCCAGTACTTC.

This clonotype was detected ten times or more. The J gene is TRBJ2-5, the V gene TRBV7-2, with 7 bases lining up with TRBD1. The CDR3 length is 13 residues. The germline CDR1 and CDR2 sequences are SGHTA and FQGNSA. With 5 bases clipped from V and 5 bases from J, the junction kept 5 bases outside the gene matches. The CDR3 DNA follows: TGTGCCAGCAGCCGACAGGGCCAGGAGACCCAGTACTTC. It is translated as CASSRQGQETQYF.

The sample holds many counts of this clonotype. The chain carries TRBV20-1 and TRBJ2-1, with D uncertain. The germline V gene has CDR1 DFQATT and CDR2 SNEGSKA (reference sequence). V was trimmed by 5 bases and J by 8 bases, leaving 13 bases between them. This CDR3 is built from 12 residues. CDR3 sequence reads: CSAPPSEYEQFF. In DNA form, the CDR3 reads TGCAGTGCTCCCCCGTCAGAGTATGAGCAGTTCTTC.

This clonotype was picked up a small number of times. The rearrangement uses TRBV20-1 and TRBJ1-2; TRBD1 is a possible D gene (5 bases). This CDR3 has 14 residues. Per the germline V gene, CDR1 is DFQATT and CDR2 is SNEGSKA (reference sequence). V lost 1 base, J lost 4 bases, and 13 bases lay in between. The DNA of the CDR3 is TGCAGTGCTAGAGGCCCAGGGACCAGCTATGGCTACACCTTC. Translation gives CSARGPGTSYGYTF.

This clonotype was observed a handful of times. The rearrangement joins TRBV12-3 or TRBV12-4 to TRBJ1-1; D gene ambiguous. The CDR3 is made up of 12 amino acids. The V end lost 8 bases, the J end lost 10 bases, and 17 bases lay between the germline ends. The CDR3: CASGRGVHGAFF. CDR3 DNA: TGTGCCAGCGGACGGGGAGTTCATGGAGCTTTCTTT.

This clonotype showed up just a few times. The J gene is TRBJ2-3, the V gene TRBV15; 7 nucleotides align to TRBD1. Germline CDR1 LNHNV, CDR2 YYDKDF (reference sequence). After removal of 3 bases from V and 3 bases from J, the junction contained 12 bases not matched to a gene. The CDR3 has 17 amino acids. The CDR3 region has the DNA TGTGCCACCAGCAGGAAAAGGGGGCCCCTGCGTACAGATACGCAGTATTTT. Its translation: CATSRKRGPLRTDTQYF.

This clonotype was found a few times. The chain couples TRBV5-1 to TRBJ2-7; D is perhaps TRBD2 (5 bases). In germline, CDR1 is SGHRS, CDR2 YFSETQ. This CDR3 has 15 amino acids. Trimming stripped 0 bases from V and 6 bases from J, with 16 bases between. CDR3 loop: CASSLAGSQPTEQYF. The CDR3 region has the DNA TGCGCCAGCAGCTTGGCGGGGAGCCAACCGACCGAGCAGTACTTC. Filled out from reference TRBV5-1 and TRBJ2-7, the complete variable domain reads KAGVTQTPRYLIKTRGQQVTLSCSPISGHRSVSWYQQTPGQGLQFLFEYFSETQRNKGNFPGRFSGRQFSNSRSEMNVSTLELGDSALYLCASSLAGSQPTEQYFGPGTRLTVT.

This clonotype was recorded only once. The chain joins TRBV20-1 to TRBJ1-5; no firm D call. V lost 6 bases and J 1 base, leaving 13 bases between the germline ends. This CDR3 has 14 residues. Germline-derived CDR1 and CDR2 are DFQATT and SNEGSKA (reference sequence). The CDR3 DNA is TGCAGTGCCATCCAGAGGTACAGCAATCAGCCCCAGCATTTT. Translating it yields CSAIQRYSNQPQHF.

In nucleotides, the CDR3 is TGTGCCAGCAGCTTAATGGAACGGACGAACACCGGGGAGCTGTTTTTT. Its translation: CASSLMERTNTGELFF. This chain joins TRBV7-9 and TRBJ2-2; D is unresolved. Germline lookup yields CDR1 SEHNR and CDR2 FQNEAQ (reference sequence). The V and J ends lost 2 bases and 0 bases respectively, with 10 bases between them. This CDR3 has 16 residues.

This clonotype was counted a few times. The CDR3 DNA reads TGTGCCAGCAGTCATCGGGCATATAGCAATCAGCCCCAGCATTTT. This codes for CASSHRAYSNQPQHF. The chain joins TRBV6-1 to TRBJ1-5; D remains ambiguous. Germline CDR1 reads MNHNS; CDR2 reads SASEGT. With 5 bases removed from V and 0 bases from J, the gap between germline ends came to 11 bases. This CDR3 is 15 amino acids long.

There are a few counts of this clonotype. The DNA for the CDR3 is TGTGCCTGGAGTGTAGGGGCAGGGTTCTACAATGAGCAGTTCTTC. This translates into CAWSVGAGFYNEQFF. The rearrangement links TRBV30 to TRBJ2-1, with a tentative D call TRBD1 (5 bases). Trimming took off 0 bases at V and 3 bases at J, with 12 bases between the two ends. Germline CDR1 GTSNPN, CDR2 SVGIG (reference sequence). This CDR3 has 15 residues.

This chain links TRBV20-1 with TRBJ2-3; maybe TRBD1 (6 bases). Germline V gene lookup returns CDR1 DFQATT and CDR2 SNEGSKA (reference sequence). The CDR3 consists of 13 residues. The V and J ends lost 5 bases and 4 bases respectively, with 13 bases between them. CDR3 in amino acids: CSAPRGNADTQYF. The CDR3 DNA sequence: TGCAGTGCTCCCAGGGGTAATGCAGATACGCAGTATTTT.

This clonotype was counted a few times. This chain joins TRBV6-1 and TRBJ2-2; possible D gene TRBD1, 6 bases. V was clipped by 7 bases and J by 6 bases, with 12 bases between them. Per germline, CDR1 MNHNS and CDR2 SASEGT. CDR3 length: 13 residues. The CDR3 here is CASKLQGSGELFF. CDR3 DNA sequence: TGTGCCAGCAAATTACAGGGTTCCGGGGAGCTGTTTTTT.

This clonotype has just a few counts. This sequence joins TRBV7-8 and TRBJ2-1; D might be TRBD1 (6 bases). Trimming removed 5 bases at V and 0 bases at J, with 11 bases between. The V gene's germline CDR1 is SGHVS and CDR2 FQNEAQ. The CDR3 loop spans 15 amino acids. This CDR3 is CASSVTGNSYNEQFF. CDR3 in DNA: TGTGCCAGCAGCGTCACAGGGAACTCCTACAATGAGCAGTTCTTC.

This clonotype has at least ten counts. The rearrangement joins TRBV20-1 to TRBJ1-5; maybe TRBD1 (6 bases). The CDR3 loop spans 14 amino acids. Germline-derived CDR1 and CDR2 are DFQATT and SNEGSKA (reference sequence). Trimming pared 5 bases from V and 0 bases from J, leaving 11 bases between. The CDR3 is CSAQNRASNQPQHF. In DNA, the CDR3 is TGCAGTGCTCAGAACAGGGCTAGCAATCAGCCCCAGCATTTT.

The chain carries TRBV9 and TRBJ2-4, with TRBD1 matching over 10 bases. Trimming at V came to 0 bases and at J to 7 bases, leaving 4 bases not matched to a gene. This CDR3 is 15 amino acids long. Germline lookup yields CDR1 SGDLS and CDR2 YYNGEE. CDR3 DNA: TGTGCCAGCAGCGTAGGTGGACAGGGGGGGAACATTCAGTACTTC. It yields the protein CASSVGGQGGNIQYF.

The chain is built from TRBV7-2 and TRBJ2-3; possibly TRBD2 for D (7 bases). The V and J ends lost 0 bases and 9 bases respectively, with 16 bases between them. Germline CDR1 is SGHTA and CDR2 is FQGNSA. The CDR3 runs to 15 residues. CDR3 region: CASSLAGGPGNTQYF. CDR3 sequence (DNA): TGTGCCAGCAGCTTAGCGGGGGGGCCGGGGAACACGCAGTATTTT.

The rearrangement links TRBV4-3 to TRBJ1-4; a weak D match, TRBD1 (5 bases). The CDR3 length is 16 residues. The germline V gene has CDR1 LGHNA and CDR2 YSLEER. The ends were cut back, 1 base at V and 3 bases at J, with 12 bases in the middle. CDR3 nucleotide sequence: TGCGCCAGCAGCCAAGTTAGGGGCGAAGCTAATGAAAAACTGTTTTTT. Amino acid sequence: CASSQVRGEANEKLFF.

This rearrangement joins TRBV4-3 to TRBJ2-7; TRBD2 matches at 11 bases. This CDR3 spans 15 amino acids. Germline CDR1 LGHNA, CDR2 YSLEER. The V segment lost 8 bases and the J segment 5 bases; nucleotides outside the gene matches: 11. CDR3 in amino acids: CASASGRFESDEQYF. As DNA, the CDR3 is TGCGCCAGCGCTAGCGGGAGGTTTGAGTCGGACGAGCAGTACTTC.

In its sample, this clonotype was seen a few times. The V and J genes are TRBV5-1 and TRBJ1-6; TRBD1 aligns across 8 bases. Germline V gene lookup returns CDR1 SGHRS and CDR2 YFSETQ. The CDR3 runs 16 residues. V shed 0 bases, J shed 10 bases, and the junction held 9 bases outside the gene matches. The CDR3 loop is CASSLGAGGAESPLHF. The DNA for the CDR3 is TGCGCCAGCAGCTTGGGTGCAGGGGGCGCGGAATCACCCCTCCACTTT.